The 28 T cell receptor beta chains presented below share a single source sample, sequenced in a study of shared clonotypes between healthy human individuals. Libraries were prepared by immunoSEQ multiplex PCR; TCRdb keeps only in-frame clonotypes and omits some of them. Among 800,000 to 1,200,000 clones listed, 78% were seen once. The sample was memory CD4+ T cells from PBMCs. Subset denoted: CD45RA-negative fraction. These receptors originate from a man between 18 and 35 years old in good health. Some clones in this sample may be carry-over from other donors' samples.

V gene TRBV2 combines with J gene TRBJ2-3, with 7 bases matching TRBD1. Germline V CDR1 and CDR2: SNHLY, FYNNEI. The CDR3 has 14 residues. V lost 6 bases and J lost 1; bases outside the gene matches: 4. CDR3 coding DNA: TGTGCCAGCAGAAGACAGGGTGGCACAGATACGCAGTATTTT. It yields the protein CASRRQGGTDTQYF.

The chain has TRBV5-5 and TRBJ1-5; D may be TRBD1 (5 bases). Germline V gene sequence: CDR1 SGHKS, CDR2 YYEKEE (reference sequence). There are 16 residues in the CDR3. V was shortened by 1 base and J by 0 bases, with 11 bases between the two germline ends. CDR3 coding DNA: TGTGCCAGCAGCTTGTATGGGGGGTATAGCAATCAGCCCCAGCATTTT. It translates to CASSLYGGYSNQPQHF.

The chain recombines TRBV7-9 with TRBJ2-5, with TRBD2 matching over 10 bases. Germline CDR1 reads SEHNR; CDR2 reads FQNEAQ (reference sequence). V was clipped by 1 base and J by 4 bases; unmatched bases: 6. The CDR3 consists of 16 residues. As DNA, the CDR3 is TGTGCCAGCAGCTTAGGGGCTAGCGGGAGCGGAGAGACCCAGTACTTC. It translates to CASSLGASGSGETQYF.

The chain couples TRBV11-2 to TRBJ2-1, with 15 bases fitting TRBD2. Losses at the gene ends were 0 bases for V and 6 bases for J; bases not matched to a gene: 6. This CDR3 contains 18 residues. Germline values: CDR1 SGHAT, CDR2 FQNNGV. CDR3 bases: TGTGCCAGCAGCTTAGAGGGACTAGCGGGAGGCCTAATCAATGAGCAGTTCTTC. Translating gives CASSLEGLAGGLINEQFF.

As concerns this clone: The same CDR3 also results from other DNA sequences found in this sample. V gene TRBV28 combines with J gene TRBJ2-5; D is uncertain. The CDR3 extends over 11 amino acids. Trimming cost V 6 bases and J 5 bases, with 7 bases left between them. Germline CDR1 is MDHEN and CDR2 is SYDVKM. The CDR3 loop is CASSRRETQYF. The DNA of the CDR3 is TGTGCCAGCAGCAGGCGGGAGACCCAGTACTTC.

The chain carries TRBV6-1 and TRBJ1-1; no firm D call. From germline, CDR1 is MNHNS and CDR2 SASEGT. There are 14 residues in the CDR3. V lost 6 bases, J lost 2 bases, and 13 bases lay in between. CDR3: CASREVTLNTEAFF. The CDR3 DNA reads TGTGCCAGCAGAGAGGTAACTCTAAACACTGAAGCTTTCTTT.

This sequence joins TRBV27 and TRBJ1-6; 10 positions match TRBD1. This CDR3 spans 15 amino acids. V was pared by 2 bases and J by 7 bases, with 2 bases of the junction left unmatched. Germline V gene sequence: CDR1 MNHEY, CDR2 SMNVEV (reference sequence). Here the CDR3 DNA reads TGTGCCAGCAGTTTAGGGACAGGGGTAAATTCACCCCTCCACTTT. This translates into CASSLGTGVNSPLHF.

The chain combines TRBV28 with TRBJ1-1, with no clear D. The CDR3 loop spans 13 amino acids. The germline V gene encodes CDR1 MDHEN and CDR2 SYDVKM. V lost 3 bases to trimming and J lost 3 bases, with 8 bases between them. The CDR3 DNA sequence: TGTGCCAGCAGTTTTTTGGTGGACACTGAAGCTTTCTTT. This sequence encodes CASSFLVDTEAFF.

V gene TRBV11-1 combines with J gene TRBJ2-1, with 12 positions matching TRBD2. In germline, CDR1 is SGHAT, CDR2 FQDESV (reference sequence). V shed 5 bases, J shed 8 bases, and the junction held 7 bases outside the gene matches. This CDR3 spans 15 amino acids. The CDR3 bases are TGTGCCAGCAGCCCCTGGGCTAGCGGGAGGGATGAGCAGTTCTTC. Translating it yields CASSPWASGRDEQFF. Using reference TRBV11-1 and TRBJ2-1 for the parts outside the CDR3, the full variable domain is EAEVAQSPRYKITEKSQAVAFWCDPISGHATLYWYRQILGQGPELLVQFQDESVVDDSQLPKDRFSAERLKGVDSTLKIQPAELGDSAMYLCASSPWASGRDEQFFGPGTRLTVL.

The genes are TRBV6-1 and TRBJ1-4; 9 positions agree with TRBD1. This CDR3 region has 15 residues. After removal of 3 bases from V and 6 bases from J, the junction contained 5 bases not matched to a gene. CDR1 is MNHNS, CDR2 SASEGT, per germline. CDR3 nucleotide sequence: TGTGCCAGCAGTGACCAGGACAGGGGATATGAAAAACTGTTTTTT. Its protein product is CASSDQDRGYEKLFF.

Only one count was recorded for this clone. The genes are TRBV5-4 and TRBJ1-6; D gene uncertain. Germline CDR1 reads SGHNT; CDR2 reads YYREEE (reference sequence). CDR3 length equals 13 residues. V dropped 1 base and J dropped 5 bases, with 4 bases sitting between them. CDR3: CASSLPHNSPLHF. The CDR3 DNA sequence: TGTGCCAGCAGCTTGCCCCATAATTCACCCCTCCACTTT.

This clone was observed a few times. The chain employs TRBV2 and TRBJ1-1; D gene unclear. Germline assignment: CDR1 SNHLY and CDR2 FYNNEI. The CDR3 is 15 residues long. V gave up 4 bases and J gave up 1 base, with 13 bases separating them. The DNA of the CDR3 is TGTGCCAGCAGTGTTTTTTTGGCAAAGAACACTGAAGCTTTCTTT. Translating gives CASSVFLAKNTEAFF.

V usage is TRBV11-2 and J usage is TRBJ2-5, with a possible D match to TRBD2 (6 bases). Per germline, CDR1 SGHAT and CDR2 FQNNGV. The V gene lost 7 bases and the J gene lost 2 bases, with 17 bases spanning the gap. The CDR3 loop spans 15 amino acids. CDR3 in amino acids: CASNPLIGTQETQYF. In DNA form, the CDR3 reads TGTGCCAGCAACCCCCTTATCGGGACTCAAGAGACCCAGTACTTC.

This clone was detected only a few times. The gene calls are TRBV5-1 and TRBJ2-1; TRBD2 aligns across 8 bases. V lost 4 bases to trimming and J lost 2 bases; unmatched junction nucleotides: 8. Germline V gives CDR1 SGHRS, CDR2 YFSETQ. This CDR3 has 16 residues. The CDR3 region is CASSPTTSVPYNEQFF. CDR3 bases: TGCGCCAGCAGCCCGACGACTAGCGTACCCTACAATGAGCAGTTCTTC. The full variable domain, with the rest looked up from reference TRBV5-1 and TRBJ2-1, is KAGVTQTPRYLIKTRGQQVTLSCSPISGHRSVSWYQQTPGQGLQFLFEYFSETQRNKGNFPGRFSGRQFSNSRSEMNVSTLELGDSALYLCASSPTTSVPYNEQFFGPGTRLTVL.

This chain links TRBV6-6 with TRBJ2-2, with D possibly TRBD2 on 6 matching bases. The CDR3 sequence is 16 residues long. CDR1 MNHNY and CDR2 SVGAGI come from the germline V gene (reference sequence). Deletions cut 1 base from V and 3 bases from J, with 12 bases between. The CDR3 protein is CASSYYGPGDTGELFF. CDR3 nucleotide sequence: TGTGCCAGCAGTTACTATGGACCGGGGGACACCGGGGAGCTGTTTTTT.

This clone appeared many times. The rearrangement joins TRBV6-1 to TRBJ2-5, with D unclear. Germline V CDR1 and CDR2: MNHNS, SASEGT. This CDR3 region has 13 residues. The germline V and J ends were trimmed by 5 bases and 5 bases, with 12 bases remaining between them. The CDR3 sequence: CASSIMLGETQYF. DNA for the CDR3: TGTGCCAGCAGTATTATGTTGGGGGAGACCCAGTACTTC.

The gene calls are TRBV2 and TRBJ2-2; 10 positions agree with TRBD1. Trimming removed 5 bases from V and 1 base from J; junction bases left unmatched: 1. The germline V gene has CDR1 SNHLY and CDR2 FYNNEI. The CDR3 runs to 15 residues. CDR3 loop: CASSRDRGNTGELFF. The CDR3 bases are TGTGCCAGCAGTCGGGACAGGGGGAACACCGGGGAGCTGTTTTTT.

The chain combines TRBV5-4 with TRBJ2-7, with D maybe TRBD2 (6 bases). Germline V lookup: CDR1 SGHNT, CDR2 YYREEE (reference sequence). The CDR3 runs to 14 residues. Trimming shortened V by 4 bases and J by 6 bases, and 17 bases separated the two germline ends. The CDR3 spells CASSRDSRLGEQYF. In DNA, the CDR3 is TGTGCCAGCAGCCGGGACTCTAGGTTGGGCGAGCAGTACTTC.

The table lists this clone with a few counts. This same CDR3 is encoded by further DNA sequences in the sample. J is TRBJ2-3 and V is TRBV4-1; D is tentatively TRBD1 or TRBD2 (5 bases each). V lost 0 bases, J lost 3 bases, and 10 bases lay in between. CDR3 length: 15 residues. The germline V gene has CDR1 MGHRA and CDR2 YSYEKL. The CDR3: CASSQDLGATDTQYF. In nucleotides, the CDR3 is TGCGCCAGCAGCCAAGATCTCGGGGCGACAGATACGCAGTATTTT.

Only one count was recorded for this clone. The CDR3 DNA is TGTGCCAGCAGTTTGCCCGGGGCTCACTATGGCTACACCTTC. Translation: CASSLPGAHYGYTF. The V call is TRBV28, the J call TRBJ1-2; TRBD1 is a possible D gene (5 bases). The CDR3 has 14 amino acids. Per germline, CDR1 MDHEN and CDR2 SYDVKM. Trimming pared 3 bases from V and 3 bases from J, leaving 11 bases between.

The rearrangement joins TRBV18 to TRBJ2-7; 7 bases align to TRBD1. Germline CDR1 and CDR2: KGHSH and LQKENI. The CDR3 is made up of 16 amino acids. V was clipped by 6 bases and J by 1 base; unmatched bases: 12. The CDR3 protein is CASSLYSGTESYEQYF. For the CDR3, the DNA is TGTGCCAGCTCGCTTTATTCAGGGACAGAGTCCTACGAGCAGTACTTC. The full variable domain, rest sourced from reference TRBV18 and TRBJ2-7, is NAGVMQNPRHLVRRRGQEARLRCSPMKGHSHVYWYRQLPEEGLKFMVYLQKENIIDESGMPKERFSAEFPKEGPSILRIQQVVRGDSAAYFCASSLYSGTESYEQYFGPGTRLTVT.

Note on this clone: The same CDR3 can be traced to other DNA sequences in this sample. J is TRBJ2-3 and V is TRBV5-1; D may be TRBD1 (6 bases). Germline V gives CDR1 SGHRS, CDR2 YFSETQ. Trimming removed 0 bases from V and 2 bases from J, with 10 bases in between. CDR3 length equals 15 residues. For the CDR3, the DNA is TGCGCCAGCAGCTTGGACGGACAGTCCACAGATACGCAGTATTTT. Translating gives CASSLDGQSTDTQYF.

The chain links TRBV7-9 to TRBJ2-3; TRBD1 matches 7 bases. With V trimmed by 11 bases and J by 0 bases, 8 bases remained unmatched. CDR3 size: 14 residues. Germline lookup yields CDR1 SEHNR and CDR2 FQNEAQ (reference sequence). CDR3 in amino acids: CAGSGTASTDTQYF. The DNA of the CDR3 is TGTGCCGGATCCGGGACAGCTAGCACAGATACGCAGTATTTT.

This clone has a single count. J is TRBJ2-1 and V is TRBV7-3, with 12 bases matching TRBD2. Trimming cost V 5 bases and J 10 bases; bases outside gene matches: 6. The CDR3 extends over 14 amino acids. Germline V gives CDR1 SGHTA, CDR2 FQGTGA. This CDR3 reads CASSEGLAGREQFF. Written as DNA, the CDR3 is TGTGCCAGCAGCGAAGGACTAGCGGGAAGGGAGCAGTTCTTC. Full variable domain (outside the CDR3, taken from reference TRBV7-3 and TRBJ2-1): GAGVSQTPSNKVTEKGKYVELRCDPISGHTALYWYRQSLGQGPEFLIYFQGTGAADDSGLPNDRFFAVRPEGSVSTLKIQRTERGDSAVYLCASSEGLAGREQFFGPGTRLTVL.

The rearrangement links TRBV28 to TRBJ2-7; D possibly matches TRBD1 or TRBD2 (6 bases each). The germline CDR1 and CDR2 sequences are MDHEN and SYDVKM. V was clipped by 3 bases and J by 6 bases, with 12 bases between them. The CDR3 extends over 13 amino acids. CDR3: CASSFSGASEQYF. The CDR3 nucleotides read TGTGCCAGCAGTTTTTCGGGGGCGAGCGAGCAGTACTTC. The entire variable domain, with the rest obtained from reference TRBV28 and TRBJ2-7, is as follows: DVKVTQSSRYLVKRTGEKVFLECVQDMDHENMFWYRQDPGLGLRLIYFSYDVKMKEKGDIPEGYSVSREKKERFSLILESASTNQTSMYLCASSFSGASEQYFGPGTRLTVT.

The chain's CDR3 is CASSAVRTGGLGFKFF. CDR3 coding DNA: TGTGCCAGCAGTGCGGTGCGAACCGGAGGGCTGGGGTTTAAGTTCTTC. The V gene is TRBV6-1, the J gene TRBJ2-1, with D perhaps TRBD2 (6 bases). CDR3 length: 16 amino acids. The germline V gene encodes CDR1 MNHNS and CDR2 SASEGT. V was pared by 4 bases and J by 14 bases, with 27 bases between.

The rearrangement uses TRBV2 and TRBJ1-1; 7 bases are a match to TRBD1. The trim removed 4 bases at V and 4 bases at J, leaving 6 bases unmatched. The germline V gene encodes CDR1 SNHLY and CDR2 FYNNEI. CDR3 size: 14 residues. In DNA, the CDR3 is TGTGCCAGCAGTGTAACCAGACAGGGCACTGAAGCTTTCTTT. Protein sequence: CASSVTRQGTEAFF.

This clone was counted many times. The CDR3 loop is CASSFGLVAQYF. CDR3 sequence (DNA): TGTGCCAGCAGCTTTGGTCTAGTGGCGCAGTATTTT. V and J are TRBV7-9 and TRBJ2-3; the D is unclear. V dropped 3 bases and J dropped 10 bases, with 11 bases sitting between them. Germline CDR1 SEHNR, CDR2 FQNEAQ (reference sequence). CDR3 size: 12 residues.